This T cell receptor (beta chain) was profiled in a study of cytomegalovirus exposure and HLA in healthy donors (dated by TCRdb to about 2017). Broadly, across the study: An earlier analysis of roughly 500 of the donors reported under 300 Gb of sequence data and 117 million unique TCR beta sequences obtained from around 190 million T cells. HLA typing covered class I and class II loci at four-digit resolution. A later genetic analysis used genome-wide SNP genotypes for about 60% of the roughly 700 donors, treating that subset as a discovery cohort. Around 330 gigabases of sequencing data and around 80 million unique TCR sequences made up an early release that covered about 640 HLA-typed donors. The study combined high-throughput TCR immunosequencing, statistical association of individual TCRs with disease status, and machine learning to predict cytomegalovirus infection status. The T cell repertoires of 666 subjects were profiled by immunosequencing and related to cytomegalovirus serostatus. Because of strong linkage in the cohort, four or five DR-DQ haplotypes were treated as single units for association and clustering. Typing coverage differed by locus: A, B, C, DRB1 and DQB1 were typed in about 629-640 donors, DQA1 in about 560, DPA1 in roughly 590, and DPB1 in approximately 450. To study patterns of TCR occurrence, a later analysis re-analyzed previously published TCR beta repertoires from around 660 donors and added high-resolution HLA genotyping. In addition to the first cohort of 666 subjects, a separate validation cohort of 130 or so different subjects was used. An earlier analysis of fewer than 700 of the donors applied high-throughput TCR beta sequencing to assess whether each TCR beta V gene segment acted as functional or pseudogenic. Among around 400 genotyped donors of the cohort, an average of about 240,000 unique TCR beta nucleotide sequences was sequenced per donor, of which roughly 18% were non-productive. Every discovery cohort repertoire had been produced on one sequencing platform. Among the roughly 390 genotyped donors, approximately 82% belonged to the genetic ancestry cluster associated with self-reported Caucasian donors. The study aimed to test whether signatures of past pathogen exposure could be identified by cataloging public T cell receptors. In the later analysis, no new phenotypic data were used to find candidate immune exposures; instead, reliance was placed on TCR beta sequences and their occurrence across donors. Donor age, sex, ethnicity and CMV serostatus were collected together with the repertoire data. Study-wide findings and limitations: According to a later genetic analysis, donors in an Asian-associated ancestry cluster had fewer N-insertions in productive TCRs than the approximately 670-donor mean. Correlated functional status among segregating V segments might be attributable to linkage disequilibrium, but an unknown experimental factor could not be ruled out. Because the 87-base-pair reads could not distinguish some IMGT-functional V segments, including TRBV6-2 and TRBV6-3, those segments were excluded. Assigning TCR associations to individual alleles was difficult when HLA alleles, especially DR and DQ, strongly co-occurred. In a later analysis, TCR association rates were found to vary across HLA loci, with the most associated TCRs seen for DRB1 alleles and the fewest for HLA-C alleles. The authors suggested that the approach could potentially be generalized to other disease states and immunological phenotypes. In both the original and validation cohorts, the classifier was reported to diagnose cytomegalovirus status with high specificity and sensitivity. Because counts were too low, some 16 rarely observed V segments, including chromosome 9 orphons, were excluded from the earlier analysis of around 590 of the donors. The study gave a list of roughly 150 TCR beta chains associated with cytomegalovirus. In an earlier analysis of around 500 of the donors, most TCR beta V segments appeared in productive rearrangements about 87% or about 30% of the time, broadly matching IMGT annotations. Across donors, most TCR sequences were observed very rarely, whereas some public TCRs were present in many individuals. In a later analysis, several top co-occurrence clusters were reported to appear linked to parvovirus B19, influenza, CMV and Epstein-Barr virus. In vitro tests confirmed that three of the cytomegalovirus-associated TCR beta chains recognize cytomegalovirus antigens. A later analysis found that most CMV-associated TCR beta chains appeared HLA-restricted, with HLA associations seemingly driven largely by CMV exposure. In this cohort, only TCR beta chains were sequenced, and detectable features were limited by the absence of alpha or paired-chain data. An association between a missense DCLRE1C variant and V-gene and J-gene trimming of TCR beta chains was found in a later genetic analysis and replicated in an independent cohort. A further reported finding was that TCR beta sequences accurately predicted the HLA-A and HLA-B alleles for most subjects in the first cohort. HLA typing was unavailable for some donors at each locus, so association tests used only the typed subset. In a later analysis, some 17,000 TCR beta sequences were associated with specific HLA alleles at a false discovery rate of 0.05. Presence/absence analyses assumed roughly uniform sequencing depth across donors, an assumption that may not hold. The sequencing pipeline was judged likely to have produced a cluster of highly shared sequence variants as a technical artifact. Compared with equally common non-associated chains, HLA-associated TCR beta chains in a later analysis were more clonally expanded and had lower generation probabilities. Immune exposure information for the cohort was limited to CMV serostatus.

This clone was seen a handful of times. The target of this receptor is not known. Qualities for individual bases were not recorded, and no much larger clone is one base off. In total, just over 650 healthy bone marrow donors made up the cohort. At the time of sampling, all cohort members were nominally healthy, though unrecorded immune exposures were likely present. The donor was CMV seropositive and belonged to the group of 250 to 300 seropositive cohort members. Each donor provided a peripheral blood sample, and peripheral blood mononuclear cells were used for TCR beta sequencing. The Qiagen DNeasy Blood Extraction Kit was used to extract genomic DNA from the blood cell samples. Its CDR3 holds 13 amino acids, cysteine through phenylalanine. The only DNA kept is the CDR3, 39 bases in frame from the first base. V and J are trimmed by 6 bases and 8 bases, and the gene matches miss 6 bases of the junction. Via the germline V gene, CDR1 is MNHEY and CDR2 SVGAGI.

The method was the immunoSEQ multiplex PCR assay. A mixture of 60 forward primers for TCR Vbeta segments and 13 reverse primers for TCR Jbeta segments was used in the multiplex PCR. A multiplex PCR assay on genomic DNA amplified the CDR3 region of rearranged TCR beta genes. The Illumina HiSeq System was used to sequence the amplified TCR beta libraries as 87-base-pair reads. Turning to the authors' computational methods: In a later analysis, tens of millions of unique TCR beta chains were counted across the 500 to 850 repertoires, and roughly 11 million of these chains were shared by at least two donors. Raw reads were error-corrected and collapsed into unique sequences with a nearest-neighbor algorithm that merged closely related sequences to remove PCR and sequencing errors. Alignment of CDR3 sequences to IMGT reference sequences was used to assign V, D and J gene segments. For a sequence to be retained, at least a six-nucleotide match to both a V gene segment and a J gene segment was required. Rearrangements were called productive when the CDR3 lacked stop codons and stayed in frame with V and J; all others were non-productive. CDR3 was defined by IMGT convention, running from the second conserved V-encoded cysteine to the conserved J-encoded phenylalanine. The earlier analysis of fewer than 750 of the donors excluded sequences that lacked an unambiguous match to a single V gene segment. An earlier analysis of 450 to 650 of the donors called V segments functional above 56.7% productive rearrangements and segregating when the between-donor standard deviation exceeded 5%. A statistical classification framework was built to diagnose cytomegalovirus status from the catalog of TCR beta chain sequences. A later analysis assigned V and J genes by comparing TCR nucleotide sequences with IMGT/GENE-DB human TR gene sequences. Using the TCRdist pipeline, a later analysis assigned CDR3 sequences along with most-parsimonious VDJ recombination scenarios. In a later analysis, each TCR beta chain was defined by its CDR3 amino acid sequence together with its V-gene family, and reads lacking a unique V-gene family were excluded. As a way to deal with suspected cross-contamination and a sequencing artifact, a later analysis dropped 592 nucleotide sequences that were highly shared and had low generation probability. For each public chain, a later analysis derived a clonal expansion index from normalized ranks of inferred template counts within each repertoire. In a later analysis, generation probabilities were computed using a VDJ recombination model fitted to out-of-frame rearrangements, and the results were checked against IGoR. A later analysis scored TCR-TCR, TCR-HLA and TCR-CMV co-occurrence with hypergeometric tests, applying a repertoire-size bias correction to TCR pairs. False discovery rates were estimated in a later analysis by permuting HLA or CMV assignments 20 times. In a later analysis, co-occurring TCRs were grouped with DBSCAN, and TCRdist sequence similarity was added when clustering was performed within HLA-allele-positive subsets. For co-occurrence clustering, repertoires with fewer than 30,000 or more than 120,000 public chains were excluded, along with about five repertoires with anomalous nucleotide sharing. TCRdb provides this immuneACCESS table in a form limited to in-frame rearrangements. Some clones are lacking; in checked studies, under half of them reflect an unresolved V gene, and why the rest are absent is not known. For V, J and clone size, that table is used; D and trimming come from the DNA. The sample table records about 92,000 clones; roughly 80% of these occur just once. The top ten constitute roughly 1.1% of the sample.

Source material: PBMCs. The clonotype was recovered from a girl aged 2-10 years in good health and CMV-seropositive. The rearranged chain carries TRBV6-5 and TRBJ1-2, and TRBD1 aligns with 10 junction nucleotides. CDR3 region: CASSPDRGRGYTF. The DNA sequence is as follows: TGTGCCAGCAGCCCTGACAGGGGGCGGGGCTACACCTTC.